The sequence of this T cell receptor (beta chain) was determined in a study of beta chain features in type 1 diabetes. As for the study in general: The number of sorted cells examined across all samples was around 110 million.

Since all of the isolated RNA was reverse transcribed, expressed TCRB transcripts were what got sequenced. Repertoires were generated with immunoSEQ multiplex PCR, while TCRdb's copy carries only in-frame clones and drops some. The repertoire holds 810,000 or so clones, with 15% to 20% as singletons. This clone was picked up a small number of times. The V gene's germline CDR1 is SGHNT and CDR2 YYREEE (reference sequence). CDR3 size: 14 residues. Trimming took off 2 bases at V and 2 bases at J, with 9 bases between the two ends. Sequenced sample: naive CD4+ T cells from blood. The receptor was isolated from a woman under 30 in good health. V and J are TRBV5-4 and TRBJ2-3; a possible D gene is TRBD2 (5 bases). This CDR3 is CASSFERNTDTQYF. CDR3 DNA: TGTGCCAGCAGCTTTGAGCGGAACACAGATACGCAGTATTTT.